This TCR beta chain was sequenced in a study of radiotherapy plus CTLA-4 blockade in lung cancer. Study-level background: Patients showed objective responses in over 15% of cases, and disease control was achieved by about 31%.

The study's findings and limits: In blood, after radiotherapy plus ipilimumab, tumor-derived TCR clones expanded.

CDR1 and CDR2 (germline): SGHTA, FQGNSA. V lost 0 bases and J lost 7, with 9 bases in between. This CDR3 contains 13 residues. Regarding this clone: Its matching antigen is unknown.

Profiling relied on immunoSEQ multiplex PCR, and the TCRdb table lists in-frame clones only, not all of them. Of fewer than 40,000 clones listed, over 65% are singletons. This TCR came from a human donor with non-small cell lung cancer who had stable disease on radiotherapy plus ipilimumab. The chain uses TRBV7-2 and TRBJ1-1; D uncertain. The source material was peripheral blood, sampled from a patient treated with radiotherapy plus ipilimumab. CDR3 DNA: TGTGCCAGCAGCTTAGCTCGTCTGGGTGAAGCTTTCTTT. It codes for CASSLARLGEAFF.